The clone carrying this TCR beta chain came up a few times. TCRdb reanalysed the PCR reads using MiXCR and keeps one entry per CDR3 protein. The sample carries approximately 11,000 distinct CDR3 sequences, 37% recorded once. The sample belongs to a study of immune characterization of retroperitoneal liposarcoma. The receptor's source is a female donor with retroperitoneal liposarcoma. Sequencing input: tumor tissue.

Here the CDR3 DNA reads TGTGCCAGCAGCCCGGGGGACAATGAGCAGTTCTTC. Amino acid sequence: CASSPGDNEQFF. The J gene is TRBJ2-1, the V gene TRBV6-1, with D tentatively TRBD2 (6 bases). V dropped 6 bases and J dropped 5 bases, with 8 bases sitting between them. The CDR3 covers 12 residues. Germline V CDR1 and CDR2: MNHNS, SASEGT.